This TCR beta chain was captured in a study of EBV T-cell therapy then PD-1 blockade in nasopharyngeal carcinoma. Clones were sequenced by immunoSEQ multiplex PCR, and TCRdb holds only the in-frame ones, with some missing. The top ten clones hold around 30% of a sample with about 23,000 clones, 75% to 90% of them seen once. The germline V gene encodes CDR1 SGHDT and CDR2 YYEEEE. V dropped 2 bases and J dropped 0 bases, with 7 bases sitting between them. The CDR3 runs 14 residues. Treatment reported: AdE1-LMPpoly-expanded autologous EBV-specific T-cell therapy followed by anti-PD-1 nivolumab. With respect to this clone: Its antigen is unknown.

The material sequenced was CD8+ T cells from blood, taken around day 58 from a patient whose treatment included autologous EBV-specific T cells and nivolumab. The chain is built from TRBV5-6 and TRBJ2-3; D remains ambiguous. This TCR came from a man in his forties or fifties with nasopharyngeal carcinoma. The CDR3 region is CASSFGFSTDTQYF. CDR3 DNA: TGTGCCAGCAGCTTCGGCTTTAGCACAGATACGCAGTATTTT.